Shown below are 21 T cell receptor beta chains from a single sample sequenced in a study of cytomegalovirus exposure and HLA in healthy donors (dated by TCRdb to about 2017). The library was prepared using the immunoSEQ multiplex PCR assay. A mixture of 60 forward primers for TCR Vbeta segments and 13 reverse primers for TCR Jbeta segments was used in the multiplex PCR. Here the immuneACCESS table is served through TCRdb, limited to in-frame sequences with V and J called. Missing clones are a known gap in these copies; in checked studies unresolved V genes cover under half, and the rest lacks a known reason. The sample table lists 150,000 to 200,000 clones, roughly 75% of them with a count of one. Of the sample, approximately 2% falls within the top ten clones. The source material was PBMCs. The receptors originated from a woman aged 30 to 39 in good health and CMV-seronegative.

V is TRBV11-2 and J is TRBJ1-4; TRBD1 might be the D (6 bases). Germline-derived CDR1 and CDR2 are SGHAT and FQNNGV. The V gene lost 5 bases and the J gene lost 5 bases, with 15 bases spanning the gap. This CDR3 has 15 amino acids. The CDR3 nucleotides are TGTGCCAGCAGCCCCGAGGGGGGGCTAAATGAAAAACTGTTTTTT. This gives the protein CASSPEGGLNEKLFF.

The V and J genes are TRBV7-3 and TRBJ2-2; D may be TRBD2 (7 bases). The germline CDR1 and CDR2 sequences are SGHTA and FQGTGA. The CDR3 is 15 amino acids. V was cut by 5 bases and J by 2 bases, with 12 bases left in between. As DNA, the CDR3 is TGTGCCAGCAGCCCCGGGGGGACAAACACCGGGGAGCTGTTTTTT. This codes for CASSPGGTNTGELFF.

In DNA form, the CDR3 reads TGTGCCAGCAGTTTTCGACAGAGTCCGAACACCGGGGAGCTGTTTTTT. This sequence encodes CASSFRQSPNTGELFF. This sequence joins TRBV27 and TRBJ2-2, with D perhaps TRBD1 (5 bases). Trimming shortened V by 3 bases and J by 0 bases, and 11 bases separated the two germline ends. The germline gives CDR1 MNHEY, CDR2 SMNVEV (reference sequence). The CDR3 runs 16 residues.

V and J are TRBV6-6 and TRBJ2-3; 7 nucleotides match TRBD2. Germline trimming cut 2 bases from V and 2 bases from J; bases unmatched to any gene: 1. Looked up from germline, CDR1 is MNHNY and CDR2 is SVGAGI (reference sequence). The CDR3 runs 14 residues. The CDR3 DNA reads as TGTGCCAGCAGTTACGGACTAGACACAGATACGCAGTATTTT. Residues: CASSYGLDTDTQYF.

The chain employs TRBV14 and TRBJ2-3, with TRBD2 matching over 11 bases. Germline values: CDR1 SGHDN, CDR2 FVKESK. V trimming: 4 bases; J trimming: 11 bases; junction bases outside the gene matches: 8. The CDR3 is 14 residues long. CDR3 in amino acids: CASSRGGLAVGQYF. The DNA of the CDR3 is TGTGCCAGCAGCCGAGGGGGACTAGCGGTAGGGCAGTATTTT.

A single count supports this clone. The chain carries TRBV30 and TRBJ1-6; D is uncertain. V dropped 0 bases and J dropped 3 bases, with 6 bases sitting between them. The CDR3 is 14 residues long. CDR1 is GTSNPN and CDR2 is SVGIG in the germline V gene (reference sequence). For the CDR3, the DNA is TGTGCCTGGAGTGTACTGGTCTATAATTCACCCCTCCACTTT. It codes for CAWSVLVYNSPLHF.

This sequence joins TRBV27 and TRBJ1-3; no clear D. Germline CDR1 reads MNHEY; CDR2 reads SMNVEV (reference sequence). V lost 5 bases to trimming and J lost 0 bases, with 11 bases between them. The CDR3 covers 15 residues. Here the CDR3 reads CASSPRIGSGNTIYF. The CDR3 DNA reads TGTGCCAGCAGTCCCCGCATCGGCTCTGGAAACACCATATATTTT.

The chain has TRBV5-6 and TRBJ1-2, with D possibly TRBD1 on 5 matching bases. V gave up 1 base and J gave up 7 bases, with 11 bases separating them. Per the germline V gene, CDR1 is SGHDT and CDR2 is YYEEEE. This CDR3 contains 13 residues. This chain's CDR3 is CASSLQGWIGYTF. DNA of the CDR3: TGTGCCAGCAGCTTGCAGGGCTGGATTGGCTACACCTTC. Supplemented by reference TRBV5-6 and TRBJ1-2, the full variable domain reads DAGVTQSPTHLIKTRGQQVTLRCSPKSGHDTVSWYQQALGQGPQFIFQYYEEEERQRGNFPDRFSGHQFPNYSSELNVNALLLGDSALYLCASSLQGWIGYTFGSGTRLTVV.

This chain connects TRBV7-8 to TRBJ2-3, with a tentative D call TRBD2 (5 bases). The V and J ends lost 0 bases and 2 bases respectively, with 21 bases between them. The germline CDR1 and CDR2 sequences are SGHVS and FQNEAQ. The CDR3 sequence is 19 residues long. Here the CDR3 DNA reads TGTGCCAGCAGCTTAGCTCTCCTCGGGAACACCCAACCCACAGATACGCAGTATTTT. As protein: CASSLALLGNTQPTDTQYF.

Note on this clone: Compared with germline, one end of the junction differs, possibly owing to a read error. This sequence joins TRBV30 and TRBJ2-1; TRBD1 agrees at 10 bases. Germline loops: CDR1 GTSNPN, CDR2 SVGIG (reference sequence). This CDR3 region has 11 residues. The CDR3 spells CAWSVGQGGIF. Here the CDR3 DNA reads TGTGCCTGGAGTGTCGGACAGGGGGGGATCTTC.

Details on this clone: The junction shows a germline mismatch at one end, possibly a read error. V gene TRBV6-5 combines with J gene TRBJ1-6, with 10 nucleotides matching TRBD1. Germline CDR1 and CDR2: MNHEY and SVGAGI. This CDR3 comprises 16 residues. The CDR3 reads CANSYTTGGLNSPLHF. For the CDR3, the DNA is TGTGCCAACAGTTACACGACAGGGGGCCTCAATTCACCCCTCCACTTT.

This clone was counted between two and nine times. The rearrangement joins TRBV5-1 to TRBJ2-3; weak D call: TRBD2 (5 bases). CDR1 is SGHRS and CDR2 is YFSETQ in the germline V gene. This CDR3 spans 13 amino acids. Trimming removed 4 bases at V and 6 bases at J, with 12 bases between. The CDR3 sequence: CASSPGSGDTQYF. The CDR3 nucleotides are TGCGCCAGCAGCCCGGGTTCGGGGGATACGCAGTATTTT. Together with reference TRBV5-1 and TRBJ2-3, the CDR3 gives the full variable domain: KAGVTQTPRYLIKTRGQQVTLSCSPISGHRSVSWYQQTPGQGLQFLFEYFSETQRNKGNFPGRFSGRQFSNSRSEMNVSTLELGDSALYLCASSPGSGDTQYFGPGTRLTVL.

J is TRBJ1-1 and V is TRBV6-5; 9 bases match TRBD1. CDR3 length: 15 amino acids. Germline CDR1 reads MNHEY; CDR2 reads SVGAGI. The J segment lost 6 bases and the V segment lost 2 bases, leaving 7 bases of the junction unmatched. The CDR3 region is CASSYRDRGFAEAFF. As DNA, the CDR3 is TGTGCCAGCAGTTACCGCGACAGGGGGTTCGCTGAAGCTTTCTTT.

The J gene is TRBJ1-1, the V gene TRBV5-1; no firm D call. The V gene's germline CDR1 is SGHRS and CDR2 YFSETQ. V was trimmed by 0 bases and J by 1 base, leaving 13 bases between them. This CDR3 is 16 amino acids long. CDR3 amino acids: CASSLDPQGGNTEAFF. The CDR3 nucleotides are TGCGCCAGCAGCTTGGATCCCCAAGGAGGGAACACTGAAGCTTTCTTT.

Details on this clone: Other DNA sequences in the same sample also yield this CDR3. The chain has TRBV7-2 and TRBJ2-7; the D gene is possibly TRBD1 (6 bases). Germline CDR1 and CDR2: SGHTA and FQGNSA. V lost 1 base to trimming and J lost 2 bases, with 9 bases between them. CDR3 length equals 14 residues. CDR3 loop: CASSLGTATYEQYF. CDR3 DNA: TGTGCCAGCAGCTTAGGGACAGCTACCTACGAGCAGTACTTC.

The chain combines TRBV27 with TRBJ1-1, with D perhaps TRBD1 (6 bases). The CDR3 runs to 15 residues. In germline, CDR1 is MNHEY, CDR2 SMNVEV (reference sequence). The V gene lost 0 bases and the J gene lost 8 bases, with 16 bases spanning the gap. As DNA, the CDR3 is TGTGCCAGCAGTTTATCACGACAGGTCGGTCAGGAAGCTTTCTTT. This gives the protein CASSLSRQVGQEAFF.

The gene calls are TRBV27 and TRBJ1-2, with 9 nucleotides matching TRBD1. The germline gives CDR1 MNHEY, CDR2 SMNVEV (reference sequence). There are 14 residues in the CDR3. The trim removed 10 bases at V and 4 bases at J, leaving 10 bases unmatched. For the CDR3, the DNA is TGTGCCACTTCGACAGGGGGAATACCCTATGGCTACACCTTC. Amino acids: CATSTGGIPYGYTF.

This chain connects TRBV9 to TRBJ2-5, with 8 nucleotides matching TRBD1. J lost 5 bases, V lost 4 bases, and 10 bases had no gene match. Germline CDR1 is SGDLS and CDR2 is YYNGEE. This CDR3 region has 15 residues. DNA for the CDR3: TGTGCCAGCAGCTTTGGTCAGGGGGCGGCGGAGACCCAGTACTTC. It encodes CASSFGQGAAETQYF.

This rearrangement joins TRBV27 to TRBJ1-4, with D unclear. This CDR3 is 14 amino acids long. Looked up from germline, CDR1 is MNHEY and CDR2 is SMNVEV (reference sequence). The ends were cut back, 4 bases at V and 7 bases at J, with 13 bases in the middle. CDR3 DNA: TGTGCCAGCAGTTCGAATAGGGAGGGTGAAAAACTGTTTTTT. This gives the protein CASSSNREGEKLFF. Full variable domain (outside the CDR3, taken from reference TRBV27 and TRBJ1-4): EAQVTQNPRYLITVTGKKLTVTCSQNMNHEYMSWYRQDPGLGLRQIYYSMNVEVTDKGDVPEGYKVSRKEKRNFPLILESPSPNQTSLYFCASSSNREGEKLFFGSGTQLSVL.

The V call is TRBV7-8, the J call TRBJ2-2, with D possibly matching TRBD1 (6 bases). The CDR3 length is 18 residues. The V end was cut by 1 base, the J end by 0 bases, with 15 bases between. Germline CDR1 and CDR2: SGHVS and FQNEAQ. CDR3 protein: CASSLVGQGRANTGELFF. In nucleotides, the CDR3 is TGTGCCAGCAGCTTAGTAGGTCAGGGGCGCGCGAACACCGGGGAGCTGTTTTTT.

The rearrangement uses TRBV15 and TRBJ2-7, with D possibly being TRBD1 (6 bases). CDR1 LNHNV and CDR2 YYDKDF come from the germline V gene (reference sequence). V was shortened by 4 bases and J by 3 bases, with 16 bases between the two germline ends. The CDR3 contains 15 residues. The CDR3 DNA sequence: TGTGCCACCAGCAAAATGGACAGTCAGGTCTACGAGCAGTACTTC. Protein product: CATSKMDSQVYEQYF.